This T cell receptor beta chain was retrieved from a study of blood T cells in healthy people across ages. The germline CDR1 and CDR2 sequences are SGHTA and FQGNSA. The CDR3 extends over 18 amino acids. J lost 0 bases, V lost 4 bases, and 11 bases had no gene match. A second PCR, run for roughly 7 to 11 cycles, used a sample-barcoded 5' primer plus a J-beta primer mix. TCRdb fed the 5' RACE reads into MiXCR, producing one record per CDR3 protein. The sample carries under 2 million distinct CDR3 sequences, about 31% recorded once. Study-wide results and limits: Estimated diversity, derived from one million T cells, was regarded as an underestimate. Naive T cell percentage and TCR beta diversity correlated strongly.

PBMCs were isolated at a quantity of at least 6 million per sample. In regard to this clonotype: No antigen is known for it.

Source material: blood. The sequence came from a woman in her twenties or thirties in good health. This chain joins TRBV7-2 and TRBJ2-5, with 10 bases matching TRBD2. The CDR3 here is CASSSYQRGGAYQETQYF. In DNA form, the CDR3 reads TGTGCCAGCAGCTCCTACCAGCGGGGGGGAGCTTACCAAGAGACCCAGTACTTC.